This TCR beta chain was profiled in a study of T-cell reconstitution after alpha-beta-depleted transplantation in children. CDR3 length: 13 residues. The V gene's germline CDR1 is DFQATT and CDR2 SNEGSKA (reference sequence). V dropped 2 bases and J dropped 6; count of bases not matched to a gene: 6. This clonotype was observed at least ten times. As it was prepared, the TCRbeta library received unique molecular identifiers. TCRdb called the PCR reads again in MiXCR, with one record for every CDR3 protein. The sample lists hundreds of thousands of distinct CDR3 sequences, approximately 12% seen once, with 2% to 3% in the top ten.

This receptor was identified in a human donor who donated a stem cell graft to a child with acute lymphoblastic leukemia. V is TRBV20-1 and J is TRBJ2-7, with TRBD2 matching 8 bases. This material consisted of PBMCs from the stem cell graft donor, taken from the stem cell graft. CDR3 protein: CSARTSGSAEQYF. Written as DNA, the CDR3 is TGCAGTGCTAGAACCAGCGGGAGCGCCGAGCAGTACTTC.